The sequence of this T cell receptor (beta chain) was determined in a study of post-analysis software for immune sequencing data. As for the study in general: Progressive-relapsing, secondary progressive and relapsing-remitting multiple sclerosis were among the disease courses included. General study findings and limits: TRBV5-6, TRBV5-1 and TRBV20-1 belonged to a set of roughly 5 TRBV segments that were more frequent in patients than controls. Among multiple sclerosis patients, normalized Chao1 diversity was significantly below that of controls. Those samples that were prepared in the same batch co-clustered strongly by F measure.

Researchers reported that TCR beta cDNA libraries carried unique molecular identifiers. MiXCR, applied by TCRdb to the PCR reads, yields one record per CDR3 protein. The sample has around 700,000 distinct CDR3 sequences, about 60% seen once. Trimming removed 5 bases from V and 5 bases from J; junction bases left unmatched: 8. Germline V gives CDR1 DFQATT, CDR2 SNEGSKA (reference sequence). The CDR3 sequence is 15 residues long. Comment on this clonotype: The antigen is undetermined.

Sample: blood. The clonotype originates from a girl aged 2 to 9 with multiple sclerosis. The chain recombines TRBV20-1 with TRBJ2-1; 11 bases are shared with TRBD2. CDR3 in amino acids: CSAPLTSGTHNEQFF. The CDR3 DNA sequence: TGCAGTGCTCCCCTGACTAGCGGGACCCACAATGAGCAGTTCTTC.